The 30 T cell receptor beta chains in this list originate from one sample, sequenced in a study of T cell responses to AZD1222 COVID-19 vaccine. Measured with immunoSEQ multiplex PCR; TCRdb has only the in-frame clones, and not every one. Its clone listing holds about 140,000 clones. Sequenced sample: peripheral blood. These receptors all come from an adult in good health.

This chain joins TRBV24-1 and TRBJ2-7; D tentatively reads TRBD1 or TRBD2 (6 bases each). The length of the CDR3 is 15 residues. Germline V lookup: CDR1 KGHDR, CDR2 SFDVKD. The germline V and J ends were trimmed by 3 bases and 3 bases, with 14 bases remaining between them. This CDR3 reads CATSDRGLPNYEQYF. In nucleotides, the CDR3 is TGTGCCACCAGTGATCGGGGGCTACCAAACTACGAGCAGTACTTC.

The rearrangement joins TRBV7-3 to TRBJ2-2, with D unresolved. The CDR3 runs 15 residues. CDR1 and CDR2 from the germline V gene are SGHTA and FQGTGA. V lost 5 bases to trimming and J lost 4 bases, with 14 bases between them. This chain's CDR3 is CASSQFSRTTGELFF. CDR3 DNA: TGTGCCAGCAGCCAATTCAGTAGAACCACCGGGGAGCTGTTTTTT.

CDR3 in DNA: TGTGCCGTTGGACAGGGGGCCTATGGCTACACCTTC. Translating gives CAVGQGAYGYTF. This chain uses TRBV25-1 with TRBJ1-2, with TRBD1 matching over 11 bases. The CDR3 is 12 amino acids. Per germline, CDR1 MGHDK and CDR2 SYGVNS. J gave up 4 bases and V 11 bases, and 3 bases lay outside the gene matches.

DNA for the CDR3: TGTGCCAGTAGTAGCACTAGCGGCACCTACAATGAGCAGTTCTTC. Translating it yields CASSSTSGTYNEQFF. V and J are TRBV19 and TRBJ2-1; TRBD2 agrees at 8 bases. CDR1 is LNHDA, CDR2 SQIVND, per germline (reference sequence). With 4 bases clipped from V and 2 bases from J, the junction kept 4 bases outside the gene matches. This CDR3 is built from 15 residues.

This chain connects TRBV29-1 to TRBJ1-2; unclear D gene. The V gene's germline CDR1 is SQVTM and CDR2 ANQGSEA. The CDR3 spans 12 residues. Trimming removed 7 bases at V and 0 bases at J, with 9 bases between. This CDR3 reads CSAAPTNYGYTF. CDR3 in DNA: TGCAGCGCAGCACCGACTAACTATGGCTACACCTTC.

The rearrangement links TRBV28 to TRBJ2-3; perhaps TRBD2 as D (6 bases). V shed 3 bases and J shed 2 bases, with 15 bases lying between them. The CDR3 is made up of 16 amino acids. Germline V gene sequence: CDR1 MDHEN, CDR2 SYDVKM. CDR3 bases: TGTGCCAGCAGTTTTAGTACAGGAGGGAACACAGATACGCAGTATTTT. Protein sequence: CASSFSTGGNTDTQYF.

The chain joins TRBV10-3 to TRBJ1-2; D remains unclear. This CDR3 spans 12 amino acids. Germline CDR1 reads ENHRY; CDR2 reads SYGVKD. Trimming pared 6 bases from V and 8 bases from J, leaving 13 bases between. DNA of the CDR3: TGTGCCATCAGCCGAATCACGGGGGGCTACACCTTC. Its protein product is CAISRITGGYTF.

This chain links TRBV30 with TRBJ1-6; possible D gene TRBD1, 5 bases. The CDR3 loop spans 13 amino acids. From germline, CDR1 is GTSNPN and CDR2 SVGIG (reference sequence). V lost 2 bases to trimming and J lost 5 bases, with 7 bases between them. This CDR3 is CAWSLGDNSPLHF. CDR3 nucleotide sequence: TGTGCCTGGAGTCTAGGGGATAATTCACCCCTCCACTTT.

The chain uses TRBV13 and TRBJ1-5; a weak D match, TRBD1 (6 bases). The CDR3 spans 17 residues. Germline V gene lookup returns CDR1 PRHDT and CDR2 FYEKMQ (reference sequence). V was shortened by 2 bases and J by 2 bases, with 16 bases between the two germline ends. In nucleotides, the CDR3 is TGTGCCAGCAGCTTAAAAAGGGGAGGGGGACGCAATCAGCCCCAGCATTTT. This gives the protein CASSLKRGGGRNQPQHF.

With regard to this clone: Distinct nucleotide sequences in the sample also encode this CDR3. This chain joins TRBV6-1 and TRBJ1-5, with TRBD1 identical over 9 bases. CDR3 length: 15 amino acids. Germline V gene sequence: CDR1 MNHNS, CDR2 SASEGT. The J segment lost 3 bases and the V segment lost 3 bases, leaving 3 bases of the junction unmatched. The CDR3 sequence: CASSEDRGLNQPQHF. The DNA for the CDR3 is TGTGCCAGCAGTGAGGACAGGGGACTCAATCAGCCCCAGCATTTT.

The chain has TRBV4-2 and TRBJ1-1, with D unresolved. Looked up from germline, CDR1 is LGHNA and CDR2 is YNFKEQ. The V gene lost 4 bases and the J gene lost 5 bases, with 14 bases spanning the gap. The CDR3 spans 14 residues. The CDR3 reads CASSPGVRATEAFF. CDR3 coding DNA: TGTGCCAGCAGCCCGGGAGTAAGGGCGACTGAAGCTTTCTTT.

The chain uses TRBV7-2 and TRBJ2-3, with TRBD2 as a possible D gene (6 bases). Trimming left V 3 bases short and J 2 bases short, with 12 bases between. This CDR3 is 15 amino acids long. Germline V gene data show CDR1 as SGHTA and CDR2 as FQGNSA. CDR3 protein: CASSFGGALTDTQYF. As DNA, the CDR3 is TGTGCCAGCAGCTTCGGAGGGGCTCTCACAGATACGCAGTATTTT. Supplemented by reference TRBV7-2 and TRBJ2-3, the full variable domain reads GAGVSQSPSNKVTEKGKDVELRCDPISGHTALYWYRQSLGQGLEFLIYFQGNSAPDKSGLPSDRFSAERTGGSVSTLTIQRTQQEDSAVYLCASSFGGALTDTQYFGPGTRLTVL.

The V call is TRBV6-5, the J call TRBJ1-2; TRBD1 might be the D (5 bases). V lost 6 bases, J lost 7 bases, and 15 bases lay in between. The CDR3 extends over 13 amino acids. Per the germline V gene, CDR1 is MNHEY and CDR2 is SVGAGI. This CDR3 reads CASSPTRQTGYTF. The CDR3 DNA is TGTGCCAGCAGCCCGACGAGACAGACTGGCTACACCTTC.

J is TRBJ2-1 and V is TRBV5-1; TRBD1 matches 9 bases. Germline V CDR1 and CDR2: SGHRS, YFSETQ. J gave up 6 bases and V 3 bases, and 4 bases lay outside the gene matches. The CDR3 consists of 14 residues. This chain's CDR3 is CASSSMTGGNEQFF. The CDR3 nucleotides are TGCGCCAGCAGCTCCATGACAGGGGGCAATGAGCAGTTCTTC.

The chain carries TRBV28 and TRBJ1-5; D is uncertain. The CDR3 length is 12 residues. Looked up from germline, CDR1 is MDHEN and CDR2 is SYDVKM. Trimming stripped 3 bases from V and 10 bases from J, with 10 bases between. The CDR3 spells CASSFGSPPQHF. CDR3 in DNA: TGTGCCAGCAGTTTTGGGTCCCCTCCCCAGCATTTT.

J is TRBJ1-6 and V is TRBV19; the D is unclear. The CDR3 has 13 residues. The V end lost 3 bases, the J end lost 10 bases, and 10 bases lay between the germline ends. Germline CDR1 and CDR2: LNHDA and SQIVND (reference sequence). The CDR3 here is CASSMRSVSPLHF. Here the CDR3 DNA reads TGTGCCAGTAGTATGAGGTCTGTGTCACCCCTCCACTTT.

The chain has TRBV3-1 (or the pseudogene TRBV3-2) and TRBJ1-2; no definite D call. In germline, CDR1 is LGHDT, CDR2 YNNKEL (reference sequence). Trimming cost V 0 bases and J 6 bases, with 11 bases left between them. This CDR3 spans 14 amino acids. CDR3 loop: CASSQDPGLHGYTF. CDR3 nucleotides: TGTGCCAGCAGCCAAGATCCCGGGCTTCATGGCTACACCTTC.

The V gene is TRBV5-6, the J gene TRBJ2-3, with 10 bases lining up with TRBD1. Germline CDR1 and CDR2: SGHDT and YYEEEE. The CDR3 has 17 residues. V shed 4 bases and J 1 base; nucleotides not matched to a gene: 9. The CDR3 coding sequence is TGTGCCAGCAGCCCCCGAGGGACAGGGGTGGGCACAGATACGCAGTATTTT. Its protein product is CASSPRGTGVGTDTQYF.

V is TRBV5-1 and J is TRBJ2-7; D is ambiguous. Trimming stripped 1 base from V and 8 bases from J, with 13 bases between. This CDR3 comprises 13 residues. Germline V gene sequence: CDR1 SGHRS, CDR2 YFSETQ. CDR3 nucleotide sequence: TGCGCCAGCAGCTTGATCTTCGATTCTCAGCAGTACTTC. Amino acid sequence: CASSLIFDSQQYF.

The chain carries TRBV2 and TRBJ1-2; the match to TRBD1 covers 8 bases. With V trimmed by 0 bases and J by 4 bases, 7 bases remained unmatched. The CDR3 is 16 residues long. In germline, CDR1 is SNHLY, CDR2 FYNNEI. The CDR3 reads CASSEARTGSGYGYTF. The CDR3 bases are TGTGCCAGCAGTGAAGCGCGGACAGGGAGTGGCTATGGCTACACCTTC.

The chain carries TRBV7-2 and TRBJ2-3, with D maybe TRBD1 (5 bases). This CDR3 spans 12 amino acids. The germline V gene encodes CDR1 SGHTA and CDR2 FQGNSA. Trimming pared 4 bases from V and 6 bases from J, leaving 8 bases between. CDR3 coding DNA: TGTGCCAGCAGCTCCTGGGGCGATACGCAGTATTTT. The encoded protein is CASSSWGDTQYF.

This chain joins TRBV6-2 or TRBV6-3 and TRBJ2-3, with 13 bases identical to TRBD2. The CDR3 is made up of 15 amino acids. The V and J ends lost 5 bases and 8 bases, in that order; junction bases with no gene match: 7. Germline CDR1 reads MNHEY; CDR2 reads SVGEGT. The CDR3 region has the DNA TGTGCCAGCAGTCCCACTAGCGGGGGGGCCCGTACGCAGTATTTT. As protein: CASSPTSGGARTQYF.

CDR3 loop: CASSLAGPEAFF. The DNA for the CDR3 is TGTGCCAGCAGCTTGGCCGGGCCCGAAGCTTTCTTT. The rearrangement links TRBV7-9 to TRBJ1-1; no reliable D call. From germline, CDR1 is SEHNR and CDR2 FQNEAQ (reference sequence). Trimming removed 3 bases at V and 8 bases at J, with 10 bases between. The CDR3 is 12 amino acids.

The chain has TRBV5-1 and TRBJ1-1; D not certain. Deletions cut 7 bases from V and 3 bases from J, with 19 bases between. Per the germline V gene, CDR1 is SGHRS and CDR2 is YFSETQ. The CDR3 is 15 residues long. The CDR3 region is CASGGRSGGDTEAFF. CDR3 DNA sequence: TGCGCCAGCGGAGGGAGGTCGGGAGGAGACACTGAAGCTTTCTTT.

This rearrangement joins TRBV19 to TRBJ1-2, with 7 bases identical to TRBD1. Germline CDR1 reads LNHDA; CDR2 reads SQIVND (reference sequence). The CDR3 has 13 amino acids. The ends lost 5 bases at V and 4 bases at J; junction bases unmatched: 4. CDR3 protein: CASSVQGSYGYTF. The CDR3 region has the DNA TGTGCCAGTAGTGTACAGGGGAGCTATGGCTACACCTTC. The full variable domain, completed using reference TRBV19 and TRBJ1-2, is DGGITQSPKYLFRKEGQNVTLSCEQNLNHDAMYWYRQDPGQGLRLIYYSQIVNDFQKGDIAEGYSVSREKKESFPLTVTSAQKNPTAFYLCASSVQGSYGYTFGSGTRLTVV.

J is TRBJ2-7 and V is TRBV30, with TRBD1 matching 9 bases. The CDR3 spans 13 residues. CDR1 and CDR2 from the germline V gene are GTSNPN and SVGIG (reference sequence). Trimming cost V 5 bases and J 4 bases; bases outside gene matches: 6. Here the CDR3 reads CAWDGQGLYEQYF. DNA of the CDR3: TGTGCCTGGGACGGACAGGGGTTGTACGAGCAGTACTTC.

CDR3 amino acids: CASRPMGDQPQHF. CDR3 DNA: TGTGCCAGCAGACCTATGGGGGATCAGCCCCAGCATTTT. J is TRBJ1-5 and V is TRBV6-2 or TRBV6-3, with a possible D match to TRBD1 (5 bases). Looked up from germline, CDR1 is MNHEY and CDR2 is SVGEGT. The CDR3 is 13 residues long. V was shortened by 6 bases and J by 5 bases, with 11 bases between the two germline ends.

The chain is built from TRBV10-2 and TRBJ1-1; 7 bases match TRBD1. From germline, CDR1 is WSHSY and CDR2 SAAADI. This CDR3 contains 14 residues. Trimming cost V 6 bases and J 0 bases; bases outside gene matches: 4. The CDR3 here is CASRLTGMNTEAFF. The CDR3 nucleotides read TGCGCCAGCAGATTGACAGGGATGAACACTGAAGCTTTCTTT.

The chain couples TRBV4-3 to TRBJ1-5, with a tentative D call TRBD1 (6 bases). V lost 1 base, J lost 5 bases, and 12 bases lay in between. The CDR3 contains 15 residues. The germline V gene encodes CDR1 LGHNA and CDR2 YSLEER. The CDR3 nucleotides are TGCGCCAGCAGCCAAGGGCCAAGGGGGGATCAGCCCCAGCATTTT. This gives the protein CASSQGPRGDQPQHF.

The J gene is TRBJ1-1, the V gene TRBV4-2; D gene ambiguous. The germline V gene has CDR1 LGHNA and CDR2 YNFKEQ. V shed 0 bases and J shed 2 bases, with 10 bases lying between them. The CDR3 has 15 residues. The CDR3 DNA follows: TGTGCCAGCAGCCAAGAAAAGGCAGGCAACACTGAAGCTTTCTTT. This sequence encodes CASSQEKAGNTEAFF.